These T cell receptor beta chains were read from a single sample in a study of OX40 agonist ivuxolimab in advanced cancers. The protocol was immunoSEQ multiplex PCR, while the TCRdb copy is restricted to in-frame clones and leaves out a portion. This sample has about 77,000 clones; approximately 92% occur once, and the top ten carry about 0.34%. The sample here was CD4+ or CD8+ T cells sorted from blood, taken in a trial of the OX40 agonist ivuxolimab. These receptor sequences come from an adult with an advanced solid tumor such as melanoma, head and neck, liver or kidney cancer. Both conserved end residues are part of each CDR3. The D gene is left open where the match is weak. Not every row has a clone size; where given, it reads once, few, many or a size class.

abundance	v_gene	d_gene	j_gene	CDR3aa	CDR3nt
.	TRBV5-1	TRBD1	TRBJ1-1	CASSLGPTGDEAFF	TGCGCCAGCAGCTTGGGCCCCACAGGGGATGAAGCTTTCTTT
.	TRBV7-2	.	TRBJ2-5	CASTRVQGETQYF	TGTGCCAGCACCCGAGTCCAGGGAGAGACCCAGTACTTC
.	TRBV5-4	TRBD1	TRBJ1-2	CASSSFTGGAGYGYTF	TGTGCCAGCAGCTCTTTCACAGGGGGCGCTGGCTATGGCTACACCTTC
.	TRBV19	TRBD1	TRBJ2-2	CASSVGQGNTGELFF	TGTGCCAGTAGTGTGGGACAGGGAAACACCGGGGAGCTGTTTTTT
.	TRBV6-6	.	TRBJ1-5	CAISGGDYSNQPQHF	TGTGCTATCTCAGGAGGGGATTATAGCAATCAGCCCCAGCATTTT
.	TRBV10-3	TRBD1	TRBJ1-2	CAISTYTGAYGYTF	TGTGCCATCAGCACTTATACAGGGGCCTATGGCTACACCTTC
.	TRBV7-9	.	TRBJ1-1	CASSLRQKNTEAFF	TGTGCCAGCAGCTTACGACAGAAGAACACTGAAGCTTTCTTT
.	TRBV2	.	TRBJ2-5	CASVYQETQYF	TGTGCCAGTGTCTATCAAGAGACCCAGTACTTC
.	TRBV7-2	TRBD1	TRBJ1-4	CASSLTGAGEKLFF	TGTGCCAGCAGCTTGACAGGGGCGGGGGAAAAACTGTTTTTT
.	TRBV7-2	TRBD1	TRBJ2-3	CASSPQLSGTGPHF	TGTGCCAGCAGCCCACAACTTTCCGGGACAGGCCCTCATTTT
.	TRBV11-1	.	TRBJ1-1	CASSRDGGSTEAFF	TGTGCCAGCAGCCGGGACGGGGGGTCCACTGAAGCTTTCTTT
few	TRBV9	TRBD1	TRBJ2-2	CASSAQGTGVTGELFF	TGTGCCAGCAGCGCACAGGGGACAGGGGTCACCGGGGAGCTGTTTTTT
.	TRBV5-1	.	TRBJ2-3	CASSFQVGVRTDTQYF	TGCGCCAGCAGCTTTCAGGTCGGGGTTCGCACAGATACGCAGTATTTT
few	TRBV2	.	TRBJ2-5	CASSDNRDSETQYF	TGTGCCAGCAGTGACAACCGGGACTCGGAGACCCAGTACTTC
.	TRBV5-1	TRBD2	TRBJ2-5	CASSLRTSGREETQYF	TGCGCCAGCAGCTTGCGGACTAGCGGGAGGGAGGAGACCCAGTACTTC
once	TRBV6-5	.	TRBJ1-5	CASSQGFSNQPQHF	TGTGCCAGCAGTCAGGGTTTTAGCAATCAGCCCCAGCATTTT
.	TRBV10-3	TRBD1	TRBJ1-6	CANRQGNNSPLHF	TGTGCCAACCGACAGGGCAACAATTCACCCCTCCACTTT
.	TRBV20-1	.	TRBJ1-2	CIYGGVGYTF	TGCATCTACGGGGGAGTTGGCTACACCTTC
.	TRBV4-3	.	TRBJ1-1	CASTPGGGLYTEAFF	TGCGCCAGCACTCCCGGGGGAGGGCTGTACACTGAAGCTTTCTTT
once	TRBV16	.	TRBJ2-3	CASSQSSRTDTQYF	TGTGCCAGCAGCCAATCCTCCCGCACAGATACGCAGTATTTT
few	TRBV7-9	.	TRBJ1-4	CASSPRWDEKLFF	TGTGCCAGCAGTCCTAGGTGGGATGAAAAACTGTTTTTT
.	TRBV29-1	TRBD2	TRBJ2-3	CSVGGGSGTDTQYF	TGCAGCGTTGGGGGGGGGAGCGGCACAGATACGCAGTATTTT
.	TRBV11-1	TRBD1	TRBJ2-3	CASSFQGERTDTQYF	TGTGCCAGCAGCTTTCAGGGGGAACGCACAGATACGCAGTATTTT
few	TRBV6-1	.	TRBJ2-7	CASSEVSAPAGEQYF	TGTGCCAGCAGTGAAGTTAGCGCTCCGGCGGGGGAGCAGTACTTC
.	TRBV30	.	TRBJ1-1	CAWGHRDMNTEAFF	TGTGCCTGGGGGCACAGGGATATGAACACTGAAGCTTTCTTT
.	TRBV5-1	TRBD1	TRBJ1-1	CASSSQGATEAFF	TGCGCCAGCAGCTCGCAGGGGGCCACTGAAGCTTTCTTT